This TCR beta chain appears in the sequencing data of a study of T cells after yellow fever vaccination. At the level of the study: Preparing low-cell-number fractions relied on SMART-Seq v4 Ultra Low Input.

Germline values: CDR1 MNHEY, CDR2 SVGAGI. Trimming cost V 2 bases and J 5 bases; bases outside gene matches: 8. CDR3 length: 15 amino acids. This clonotype has more than one count but fewer than ten. TCRdb reprocessed the 5' RACE reads with MiXCR, giving one entry per CDR3 protein. Among hundreds of thousands of distinct CDR3 sequences, about 14% were seen once, and the ten largest hold about an eighth. The sequence derives from a man younger than 40 who received the YFV17D yellow fever vaccine. The specimen was PBMCs, collected on the day of the yellow fever booster vaccination. This chain uses TRBV6-5 with TRBJ1-2, with 7 nucleotides matching TRBD1. In DNA, the CDR3 is TGTGCCAGCAGTTACGAGACAGGGTTAGGGTATGGCTACACCTTC. Its protein is CASSYETGLGYGYTF.